Included here is one T cell receptor beta chain sequence, with context. Being one base from a much bigger clone, this may be a read error. Amplification of ligated cDNA took four PCR rounds with SP2 and nested alpha and beta constant primers. TCRdb redid the calling of the 5' RACE reads with MiXCR, one entry per CDR3 protein. The sample includes about 48,000 distinct CDR3 sequences, approximately 4.5% of them seen just once. This specimen belongs to a study of naive and memory T cell subsets. The CDR3 contains 18 residues. CDR1 and CDR2 from the germline V gene are SNHLY and FYNNEI. TCR cDNA received a 3' ligated oligonucleotide that carried a UMI. RNA was extracted from 2.5 to 3 ml of whole blood of healthy adults.

The chain recombines TRBV2 with TRBJ2-5, with 7 bases lining up with TRBD1. This receptor was obtained from a female donor in good health. CDR3 sequence: CVTMLRGPGRRYQETQYF. CDR3 nucleotide sequence: TGTGTCACCATGTTGAGGGGGCCGGGACGTCGGTACCAAGAGACCCAGTACTTC.